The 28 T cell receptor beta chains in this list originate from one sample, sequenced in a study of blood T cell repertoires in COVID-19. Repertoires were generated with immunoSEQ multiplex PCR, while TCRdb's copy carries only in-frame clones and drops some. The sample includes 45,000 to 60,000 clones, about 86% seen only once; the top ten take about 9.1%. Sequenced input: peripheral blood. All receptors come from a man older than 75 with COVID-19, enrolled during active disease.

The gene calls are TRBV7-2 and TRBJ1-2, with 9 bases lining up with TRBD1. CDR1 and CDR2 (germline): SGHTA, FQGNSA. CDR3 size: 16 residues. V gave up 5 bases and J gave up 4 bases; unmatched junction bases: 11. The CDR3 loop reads CASSPTPQGARYGYTF. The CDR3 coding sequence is TGTGCCAGCAGCCCCACCCCACAGGGGGCCCGCTATGGCTACACCTTC. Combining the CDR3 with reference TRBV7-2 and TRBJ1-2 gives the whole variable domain GAGVSQSPSNKVTEKGKDVELRCDPISGHTALYWYRQSLGQGLEFLIYFQGNSAPDKSGLPSDRFSAERTGGSVSTLTIQRTQQEDSAVYLCASSPTPQGARYGYTFGSGTRLTVV.

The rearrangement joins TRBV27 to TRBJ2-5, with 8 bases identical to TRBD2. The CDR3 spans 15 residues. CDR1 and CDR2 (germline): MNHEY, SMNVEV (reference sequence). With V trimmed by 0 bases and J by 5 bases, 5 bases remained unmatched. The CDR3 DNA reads TGTGCCAGCAGTTTATCTCCCTTAGCGGGGGAGACCCAGTACTTC. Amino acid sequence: CASSLSPLAGETQYF.

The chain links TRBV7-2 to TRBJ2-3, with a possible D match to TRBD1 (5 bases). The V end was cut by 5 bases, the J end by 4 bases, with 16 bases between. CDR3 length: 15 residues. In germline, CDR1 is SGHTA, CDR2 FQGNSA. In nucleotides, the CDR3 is TGTGCCAGCAGCCCGACCCGGATAGGGGCAGATACGCAGTATTTT. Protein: CASSPTRIGADTQYF.

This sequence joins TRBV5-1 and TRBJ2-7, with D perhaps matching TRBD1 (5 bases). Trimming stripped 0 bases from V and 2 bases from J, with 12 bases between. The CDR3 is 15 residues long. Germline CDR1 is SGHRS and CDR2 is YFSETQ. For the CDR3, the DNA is TGCGCCAGCAGCTTGGGGGAAGGACACCCCTACGAGCAGTACGTC. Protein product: CASSLGEGHPYEQYV.

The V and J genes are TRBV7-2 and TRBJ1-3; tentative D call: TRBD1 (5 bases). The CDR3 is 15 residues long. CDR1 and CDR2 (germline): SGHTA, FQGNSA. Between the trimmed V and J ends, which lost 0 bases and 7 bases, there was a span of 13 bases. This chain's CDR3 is CASSLAGQGTNTIYF. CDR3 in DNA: TGTGCCAGCAGCTTAGCGGGGCAGGGAACGAACACCATATATTTT.

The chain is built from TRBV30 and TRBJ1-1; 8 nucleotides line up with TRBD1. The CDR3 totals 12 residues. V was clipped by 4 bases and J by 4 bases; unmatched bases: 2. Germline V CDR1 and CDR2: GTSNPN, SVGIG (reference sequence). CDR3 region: CAWNRGITEAFF. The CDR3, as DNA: TGTGCCTGGAACAGGGGGATCACTGAAGCTTTCTTT. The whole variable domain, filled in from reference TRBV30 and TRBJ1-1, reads SQTIHQWPATLVQPVGSPLSLECTVEGTSNPNLYWYRQAAGRGLQLLFYSVGIGQISSEVPQNLSASRPQDRQFILSSKKLLLSDSGFYLCAWNRGITEAFFGQGTRLTVV.

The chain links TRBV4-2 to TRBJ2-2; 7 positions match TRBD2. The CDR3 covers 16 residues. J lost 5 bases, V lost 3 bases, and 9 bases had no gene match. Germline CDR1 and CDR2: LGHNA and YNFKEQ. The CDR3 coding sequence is TGTGCCAGCAGCCACTCGTTTCGGGGAGGGACCGGGGAGCTGTTTTTT. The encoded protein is CASSHSFRGGTGELFF.

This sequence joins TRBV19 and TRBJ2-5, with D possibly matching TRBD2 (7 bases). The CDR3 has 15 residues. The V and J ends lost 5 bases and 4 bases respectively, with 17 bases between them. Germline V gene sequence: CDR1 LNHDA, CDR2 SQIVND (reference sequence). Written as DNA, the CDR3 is TGTGCCAGTAGTTTAAGGGGGGGCCTAGGAGAGACCCAGTACTTC. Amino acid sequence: CASSLRGGLGETQYF.

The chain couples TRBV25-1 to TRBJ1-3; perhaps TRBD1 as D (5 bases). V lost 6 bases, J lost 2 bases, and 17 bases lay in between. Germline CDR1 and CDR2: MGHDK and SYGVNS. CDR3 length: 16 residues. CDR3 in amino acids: CASSGSSGEAGNTIYF. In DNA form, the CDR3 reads TGTGCCAGCAGCGGATCGTCGGGGGAAGCTGGAAACACCATATATTTT. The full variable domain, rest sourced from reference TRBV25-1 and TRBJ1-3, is EADIYQTPRYLVIGTGKKITLECSQTMGHDKMYWYQQDPGMELHLIHYSYGVNSTEKGDLSSESTVSRIRTEHFPLTLESARPSHTSQYLCASSGSSGEAGNTIYFGEGSWLTVV.

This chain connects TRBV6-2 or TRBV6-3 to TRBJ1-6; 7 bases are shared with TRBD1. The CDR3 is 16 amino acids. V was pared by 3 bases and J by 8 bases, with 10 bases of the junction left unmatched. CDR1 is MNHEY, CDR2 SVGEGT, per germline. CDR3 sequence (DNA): TGTGCCAGCAGTTATTACGGAGGGGGCATGGATTCACCCCTCCACTTT. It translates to CASSYYGGGMDSPLHF.

In DNA form, the CDR3 reads TGTGCCAGCAGCTTAGGTGGCCAGGACAATGAGCAGTTCTTC. This gives the protein CASSLGGQDNEQFF. The V gene is TRBV11-2, the J gene TRBJ2-1; no clear D gene. V was clipped by 1 base and J by 5 bases, with 9 bases between them. The CDR3 runs to 14 residues. Germline V gives CDR1 SGHAT, CDR2 FQNNGV.

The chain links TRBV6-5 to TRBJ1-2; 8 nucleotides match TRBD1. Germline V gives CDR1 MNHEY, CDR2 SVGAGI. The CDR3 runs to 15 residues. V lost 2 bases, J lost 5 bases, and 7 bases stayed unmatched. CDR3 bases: TGTGCCAGCAGTTACCCTTTGACAGGGGCGTATGGCTACACCTTC. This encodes CASSYPLTGAYGYTF.

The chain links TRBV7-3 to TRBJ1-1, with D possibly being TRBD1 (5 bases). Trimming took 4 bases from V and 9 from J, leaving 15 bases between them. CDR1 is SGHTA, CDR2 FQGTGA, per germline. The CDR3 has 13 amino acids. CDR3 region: CASSSGQGEKAFF. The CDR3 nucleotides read TGTGCCAGCAGCTCCGGGCAGGGTGAAAAAGCTTTCTTT.

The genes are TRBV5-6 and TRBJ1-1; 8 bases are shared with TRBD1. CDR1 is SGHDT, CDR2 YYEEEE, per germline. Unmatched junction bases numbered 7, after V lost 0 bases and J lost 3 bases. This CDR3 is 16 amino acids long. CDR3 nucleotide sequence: TGTGCCAGCAGCTTGGGGACAGGGACTCTGGACACTGAAGCTTTCTTT. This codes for CASSLGTGTLDTEAFF.

The CDR3 protein is CASSTPSRSTDTQYF. DNA of the CDR3: TGTGCCAGCAGTACCCCATCTAGGAGCACAGATACGCAGTATTTT. The chain links TRBV6-2 or TRBV6-3 to TRBJ2-3; D remains unclear. V lost 5 bases, J lost 0 bases, and 12 bases lay in between. The CDR3 sequence is 15 residues long. Germline CDR1 and CDR2: MNHEY and SVGEGT.

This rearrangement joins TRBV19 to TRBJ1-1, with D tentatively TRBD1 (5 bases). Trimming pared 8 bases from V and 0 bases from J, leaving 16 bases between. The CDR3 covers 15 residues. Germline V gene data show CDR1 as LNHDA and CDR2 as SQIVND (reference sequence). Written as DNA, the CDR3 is TGTGCCAGTTACGGGGCAGGGAGGATGAACACTGAAGCTTTCTTT. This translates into CASYGAGRMNTEAFF.

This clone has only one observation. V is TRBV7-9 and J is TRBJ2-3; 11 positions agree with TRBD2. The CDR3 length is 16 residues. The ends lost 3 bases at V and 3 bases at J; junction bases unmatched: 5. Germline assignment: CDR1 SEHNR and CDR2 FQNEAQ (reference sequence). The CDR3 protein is CASSFPTSGITDTQYF. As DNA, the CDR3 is TGTGCCAGCAGCTTTCCGACTAGCGGGATAACAGATACGCAGTATTTT.

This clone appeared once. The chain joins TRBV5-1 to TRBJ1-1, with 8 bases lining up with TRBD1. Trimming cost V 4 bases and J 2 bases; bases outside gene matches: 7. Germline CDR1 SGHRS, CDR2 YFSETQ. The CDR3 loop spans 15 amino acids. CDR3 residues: CASSPATGVNTEAFF. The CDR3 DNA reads TGCGCCAGCAGCCCTGCGACAGGGGTTAACACTGAAGCTTTCTTT.

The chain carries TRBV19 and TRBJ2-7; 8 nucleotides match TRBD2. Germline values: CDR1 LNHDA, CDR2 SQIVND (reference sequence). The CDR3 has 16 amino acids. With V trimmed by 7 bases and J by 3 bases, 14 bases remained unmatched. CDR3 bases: TGTGCCAGTACCCCGGGGGATAGCGGGGCCCTCTACGAGCAGTACTTC. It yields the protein CASTPGDSGALYEQYF.

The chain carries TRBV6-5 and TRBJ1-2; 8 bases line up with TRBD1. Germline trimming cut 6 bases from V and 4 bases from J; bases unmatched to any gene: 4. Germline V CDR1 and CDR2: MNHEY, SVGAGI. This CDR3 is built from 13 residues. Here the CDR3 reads CASREGQAYGYTF. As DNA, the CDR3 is TGTGCCAGCAGGGAGGGACAGGCCTATGGCTACACCTTC.

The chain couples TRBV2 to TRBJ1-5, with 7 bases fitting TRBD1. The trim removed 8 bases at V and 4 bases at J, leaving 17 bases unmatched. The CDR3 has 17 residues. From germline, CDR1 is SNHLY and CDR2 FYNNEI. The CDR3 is CASGGGTATGANQPQHF. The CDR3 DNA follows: TGTGCCAGCGGAGGCGGGACAGCCACAGGGGCTAATCAGCCCCAGCATTTT.

The CDR3 DNA reads TGTGCCAGCAGCTTAGATCGGTCCCCCCTTGGCTACACCTTC. Encoded protein: CASSLDRSPLGYTF. V and J are TRBV7-2 and TRBJ1-2; no definite D call. This CDR3 region has 14 residues. Germline loops: CDR1 SGHTA, CDR2 FQGNSA. Trimming shortened V by 1 base and J by 7 bases, and 13 bases separated the two germline ends.

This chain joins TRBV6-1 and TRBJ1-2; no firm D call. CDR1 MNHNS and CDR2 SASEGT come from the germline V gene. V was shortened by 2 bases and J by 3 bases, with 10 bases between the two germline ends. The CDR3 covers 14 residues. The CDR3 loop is CASSESGRDYGYTF. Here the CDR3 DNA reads TGTGCCAGCAGTGAAAGCGGCCGGGACTATGGCTACACCTTC.

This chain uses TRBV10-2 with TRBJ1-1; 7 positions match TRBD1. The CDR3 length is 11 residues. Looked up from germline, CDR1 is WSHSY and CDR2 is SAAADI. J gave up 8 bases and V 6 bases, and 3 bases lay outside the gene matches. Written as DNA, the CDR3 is TGCGCCAGCAGCAGACAGGGCGAAGCTTTCTTT. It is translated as CASSRQGEAFF.

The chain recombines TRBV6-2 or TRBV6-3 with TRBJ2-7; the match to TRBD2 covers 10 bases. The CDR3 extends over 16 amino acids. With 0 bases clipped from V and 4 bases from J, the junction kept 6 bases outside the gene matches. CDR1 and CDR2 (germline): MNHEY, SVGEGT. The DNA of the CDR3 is TGTGCCAGCAGTTACTCATCCCTAGCGGGAGTGTACGAGCAGTACGTC. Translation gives CASSYSSLAGVYEQYV.

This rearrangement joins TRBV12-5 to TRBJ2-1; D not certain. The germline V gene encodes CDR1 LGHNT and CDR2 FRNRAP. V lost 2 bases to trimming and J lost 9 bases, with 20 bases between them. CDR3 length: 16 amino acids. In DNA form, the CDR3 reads TGTGCTAGTGGTTTGCAGAGATCCCCGCAGACAATTGAGCAGTTCTTC. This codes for CASGLQRSPQTIEQFF.

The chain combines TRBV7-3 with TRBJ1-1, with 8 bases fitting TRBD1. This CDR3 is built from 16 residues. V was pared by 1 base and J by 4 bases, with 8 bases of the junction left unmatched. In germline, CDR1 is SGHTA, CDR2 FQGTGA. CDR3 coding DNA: TGTGCCAGCAGCTTAATGGGCAGGGGGCTGTCCACTGAAGCTTTCTTT. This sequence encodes CASSLMGRGLSTEAFF.

The DNA of the CDR3 is TGTGCCAGCAGCCGGGGGGGGGCACGCGATGAGCAGTTCTTC. It yields the protein CASSRGGARDEQFF. This chain uses TRBV2 with TRBJ2-1; TRBD2 aligns across 8 bases. V shed 6 bases and J 8 bases; nucleotides not matched to a gene: 9. Germline lookup yields CDR1 SNHLY and CDR2 FYNNEI. This CDR3 has 14 amino acids.